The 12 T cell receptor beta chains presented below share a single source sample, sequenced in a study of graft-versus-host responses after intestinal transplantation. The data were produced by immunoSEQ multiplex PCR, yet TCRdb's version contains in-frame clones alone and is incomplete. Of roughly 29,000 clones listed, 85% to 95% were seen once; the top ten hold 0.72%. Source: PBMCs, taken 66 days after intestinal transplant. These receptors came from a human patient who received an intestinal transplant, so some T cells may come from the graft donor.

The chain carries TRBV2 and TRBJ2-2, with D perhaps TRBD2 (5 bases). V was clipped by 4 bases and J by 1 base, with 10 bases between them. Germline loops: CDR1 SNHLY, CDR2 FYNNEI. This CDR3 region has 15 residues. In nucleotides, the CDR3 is TGTGCCAGCAGTGCTTTGCGGGTGAACACCGGGGAGCTGTTTTTT. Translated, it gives CASSALRVNTGELFF. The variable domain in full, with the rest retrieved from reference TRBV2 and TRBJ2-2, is EPEVTQTPSHQVTQMGQEVILRCVPISNHLYFYWYRQILGQKVEFLVSFYNNEISEKSEIFDDQFSVERPDGSNFTLKIRSTKLEDSAMYFCASSALRVNTGELFFGEGSRLTVL.

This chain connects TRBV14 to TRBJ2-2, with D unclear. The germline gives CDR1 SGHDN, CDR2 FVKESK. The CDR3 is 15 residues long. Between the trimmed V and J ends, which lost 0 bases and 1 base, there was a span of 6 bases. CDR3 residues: CASSQDAGNTGELFF. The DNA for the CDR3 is TGTGCCAGCAGCCAAGATGCTGGGAACACCGGGGAGCTGTTTTTT.

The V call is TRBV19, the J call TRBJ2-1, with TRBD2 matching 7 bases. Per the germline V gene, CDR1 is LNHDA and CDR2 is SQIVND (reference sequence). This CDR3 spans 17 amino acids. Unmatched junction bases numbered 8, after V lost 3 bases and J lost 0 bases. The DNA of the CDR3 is TGTGCCAGTAGTATGGCTAGCGGAGGGAGCTCCTACAATGAGCAGTTCTTC. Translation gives CASSMASGGSSYNEQFF.

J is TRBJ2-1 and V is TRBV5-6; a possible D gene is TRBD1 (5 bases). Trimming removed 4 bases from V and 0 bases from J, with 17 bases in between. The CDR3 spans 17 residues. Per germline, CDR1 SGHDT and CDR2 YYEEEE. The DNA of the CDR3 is TGTGCCAGCAGCCACAATCAGGGATCTTACTCCTACAATGAGCAGTTCTTC. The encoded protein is CASSHNQGSYSYNEQFF.

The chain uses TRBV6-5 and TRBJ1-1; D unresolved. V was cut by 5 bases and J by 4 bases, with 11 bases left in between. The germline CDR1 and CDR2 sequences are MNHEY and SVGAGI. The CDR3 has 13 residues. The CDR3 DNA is TGTGCCAGCAGTACTACGTACCGCACTGAAGCTTTCTTT. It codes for CASSTTYRTEAFF.

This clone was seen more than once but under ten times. CDR3 DNA sequence: TGCGCCAGCAGCCCAATATCGACAGGGAACACTGAAGCTTTCTTT. Translating gives CASSPISTGNTEAFF. The V and J genes are TRBV4-3 and TRBJ1-1; possibly TRBD1 for D (6 bases). Trimming took off 4 bases at V and 1 base at J, with 13 bases between the two ends. This CDR3 has 15 amino acids. Germline V lookup: CDR1 LGHNA, CDR2 YSLEER.

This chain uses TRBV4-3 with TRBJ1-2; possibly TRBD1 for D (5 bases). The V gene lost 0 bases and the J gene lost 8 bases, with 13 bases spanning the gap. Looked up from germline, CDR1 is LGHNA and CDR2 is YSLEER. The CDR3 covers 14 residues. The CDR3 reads CASSQDRGRAGYTF. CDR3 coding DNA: TGCGCCAGCAGCCAAGATCGGGGCAGGGCGGGCTACACCTTC.

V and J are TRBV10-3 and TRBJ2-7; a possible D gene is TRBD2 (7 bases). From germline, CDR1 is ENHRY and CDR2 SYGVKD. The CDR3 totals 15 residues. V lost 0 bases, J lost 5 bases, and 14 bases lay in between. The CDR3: CAISESIGGEDEQYF. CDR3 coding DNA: TGTGCCATCAGTGAGTCGATAGGGGGGGAGGACGAGCAGTACTTC.

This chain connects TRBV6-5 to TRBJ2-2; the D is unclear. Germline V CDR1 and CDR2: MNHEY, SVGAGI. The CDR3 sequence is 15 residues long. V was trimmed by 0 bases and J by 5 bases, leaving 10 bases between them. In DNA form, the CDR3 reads TGTGCCAGCAGTTACTCCGGGCAGGAAACCGGGGAGCTGTTTTTT. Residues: CASSYSGQETGELFF.

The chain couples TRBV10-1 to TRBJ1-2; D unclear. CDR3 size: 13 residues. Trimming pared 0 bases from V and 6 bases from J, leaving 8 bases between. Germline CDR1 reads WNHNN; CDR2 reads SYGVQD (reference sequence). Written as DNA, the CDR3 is TGCGCCAGCAGTGAGTCAATGTGGCATGGCTACACCTTC. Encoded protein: CASSESMWHGYTF.

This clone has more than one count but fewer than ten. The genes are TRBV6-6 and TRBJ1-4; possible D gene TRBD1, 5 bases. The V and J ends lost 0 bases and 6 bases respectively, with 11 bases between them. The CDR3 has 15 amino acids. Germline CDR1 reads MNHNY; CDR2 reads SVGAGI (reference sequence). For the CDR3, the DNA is TGTGCCAGCAGTTACTCAGGGACGGACCATGAAAAACTGTTTTTT. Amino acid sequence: CASSYSGTDHEKLFF.

CDR3 sequence reads: CASSEGLAGADTQYF. CDR3 sequence (DNA): TGCGCCAGCAGCGAGGGACTAGCGGGAGCAGATACGCAGTATTTT. The chain recombines TRBV5-1 with TRBJ2-3, with 14 bases identical to TRBD2. Germline CDR1 SGHRS, CDR2 YFSETQ. V trimming: 4 bases; J trimming: 4 bases; junction bases outside the gene matches: 2. The CDR3 sequence is 15 residues long.